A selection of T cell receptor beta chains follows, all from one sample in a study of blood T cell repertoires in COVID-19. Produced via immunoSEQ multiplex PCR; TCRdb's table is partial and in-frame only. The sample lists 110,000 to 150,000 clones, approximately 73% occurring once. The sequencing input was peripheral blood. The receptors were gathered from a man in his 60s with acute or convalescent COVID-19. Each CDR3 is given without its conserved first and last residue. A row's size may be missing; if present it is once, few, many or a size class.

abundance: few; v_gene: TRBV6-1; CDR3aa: ASSEGQTYEQY
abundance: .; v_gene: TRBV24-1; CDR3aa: ATSDLMAGGTGELF
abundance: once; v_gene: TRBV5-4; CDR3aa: ASSWDRAEQY
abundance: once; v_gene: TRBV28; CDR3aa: ASTPWRLWQLGYGYT
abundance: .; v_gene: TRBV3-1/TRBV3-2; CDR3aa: ASSSTTGGAYGYT
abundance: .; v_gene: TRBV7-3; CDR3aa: ASSFDKRGLTDTQY
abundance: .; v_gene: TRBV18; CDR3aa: ASSPAGNNSPLH
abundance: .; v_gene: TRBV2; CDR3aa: ASSRTSGRAYNEQF
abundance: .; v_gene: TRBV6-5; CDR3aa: ASSYSGGMAKNIQY
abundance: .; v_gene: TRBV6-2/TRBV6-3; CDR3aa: ASSRGTVSYEQY
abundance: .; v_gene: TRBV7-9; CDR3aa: ASTSEVVAGGLKPDTQY
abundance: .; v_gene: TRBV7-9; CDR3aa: ASSLGRGRLGNSPLH
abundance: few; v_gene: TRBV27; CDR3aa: ASRFGGSGANVLT
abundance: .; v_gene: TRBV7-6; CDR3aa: ASSLSPSGPNEKLF
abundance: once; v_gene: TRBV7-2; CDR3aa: ASSPGRQGYEQY
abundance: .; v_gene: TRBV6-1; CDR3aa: ASSEGEIRGRGYT
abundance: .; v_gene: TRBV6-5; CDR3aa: ASRTGHAQETQY
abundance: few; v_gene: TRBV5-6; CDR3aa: ASSSTGWVGTQY
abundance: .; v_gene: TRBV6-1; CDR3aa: ASSENRASTGELF
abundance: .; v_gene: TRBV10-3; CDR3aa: AIKLTDFSEQF
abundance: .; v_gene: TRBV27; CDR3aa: ASSPSWGENYNEQF
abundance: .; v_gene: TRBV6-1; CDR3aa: ASSEGASNYGYT
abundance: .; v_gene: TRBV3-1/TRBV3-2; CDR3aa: ASSSRGGFPNYGYT
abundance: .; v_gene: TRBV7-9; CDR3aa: ASSSIFSGRPDTQY
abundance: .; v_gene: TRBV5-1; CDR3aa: ASKRTGTSQETQY
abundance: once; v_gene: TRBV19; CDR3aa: ASRDRGIRGYT
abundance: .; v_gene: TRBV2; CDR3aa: ASSDRQGAHGYT
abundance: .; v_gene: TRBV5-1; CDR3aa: ASSLGQGGKVYEQY
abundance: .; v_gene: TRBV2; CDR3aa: ASRGTSESYEQY
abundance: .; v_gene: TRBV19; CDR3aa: ASSMGGQLIGNTIY
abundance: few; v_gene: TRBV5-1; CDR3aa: ASSLAPQGLMNTEAF
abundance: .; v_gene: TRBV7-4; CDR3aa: ASRDRVSYEQY
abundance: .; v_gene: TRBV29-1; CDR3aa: SVTTGSNQPQH
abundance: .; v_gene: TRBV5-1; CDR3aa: ASSLVPPVRGRRETQY
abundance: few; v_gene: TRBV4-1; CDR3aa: ASSHGLAPYSGANVLT
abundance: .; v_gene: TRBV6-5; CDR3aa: ASKGYRGQGGELF
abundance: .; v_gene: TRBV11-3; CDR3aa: ASSSSDRQRVAF
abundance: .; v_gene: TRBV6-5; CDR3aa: ASSPGAGNQPQH
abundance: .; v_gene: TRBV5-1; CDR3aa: ASSPRSSGANVLT
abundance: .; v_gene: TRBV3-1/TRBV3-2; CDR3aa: ASSSFSSYEQY
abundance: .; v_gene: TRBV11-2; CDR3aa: ASSPRTGDNSPLH
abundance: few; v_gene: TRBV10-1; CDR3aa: ASQGAFGETQY
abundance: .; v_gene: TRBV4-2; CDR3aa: ASSQEFRTSGNEQF
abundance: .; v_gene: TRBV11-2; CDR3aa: ASSLGRGTEAF
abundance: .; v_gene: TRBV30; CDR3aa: AWSEYVAHEQY
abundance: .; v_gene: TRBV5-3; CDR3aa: ARSLDSPNQPQH
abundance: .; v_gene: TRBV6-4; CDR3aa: ASSGTGDQETQY
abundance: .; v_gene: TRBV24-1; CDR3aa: ATSDEKSWYGYT
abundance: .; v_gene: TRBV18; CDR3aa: ASSPQGLAIHEQF